This paragraph covers one T cell receptor (beta chain) sequence. This sample is drawn from a study of blood T cell repertoires in COVID-19. Across the study: From T cells, B-cell-depleted T cells, or PBMCs came the material, which was cDNA or gDNA.

This CDR3 is 11 amino acids long. Trimming removed 4 bases from V and 10 bases from J, with 13 bases in between. From germline, CDR1 is GTSNPN and CDR2 SVGIG (reference sequence). The table came from immunoSEQ multiplex PCR; TCRdb's copy has only in-frame clones and leaves some out. Of 160,000 or so clones in the sample, about 80% were seen once. Participant age was roughly 18 to 95 years, and participants resided in fewer than 25 US areas. Cohorts were determined from participant-reported clinical history. The TCR originated in a woman in her sixties or seventies who had recovered from COVID-19. The sequencing sample was made of PBMCs or T cells enriched from blood (not recorded which). This rearrangement joins TRBV30 to TRBJ1-1; the D gene is possibly TRBD1 (5 bases). Here the CDR3 DNA reads TGTGCCTGGAATAGGGGTGATGGAGCTTTCTTT. This codes for CAWNRGDGAFF.